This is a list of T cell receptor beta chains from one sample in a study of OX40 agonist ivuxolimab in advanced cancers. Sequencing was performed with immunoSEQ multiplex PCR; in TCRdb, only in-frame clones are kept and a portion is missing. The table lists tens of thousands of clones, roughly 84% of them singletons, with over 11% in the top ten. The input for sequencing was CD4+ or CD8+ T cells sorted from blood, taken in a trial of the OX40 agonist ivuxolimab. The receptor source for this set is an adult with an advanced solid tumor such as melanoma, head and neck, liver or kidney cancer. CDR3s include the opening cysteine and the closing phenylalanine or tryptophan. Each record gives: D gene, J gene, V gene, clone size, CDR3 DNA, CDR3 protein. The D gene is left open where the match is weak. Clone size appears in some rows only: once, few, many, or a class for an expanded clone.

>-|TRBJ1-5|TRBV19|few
TGTGCCAGTATAGGCCGCAATCAGCCCCAGCATTTT
CASIGRNQPQHF
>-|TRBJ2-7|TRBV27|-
TGTGCCAGCAGCCGCTTGACCACAGGGCTCCCCTACGAGCAGTACTTC
CASSRLTTGLPYEQYF
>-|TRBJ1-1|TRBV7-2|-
TGTGCCAGCAGCTCAATGAACACTGAAGCTTTCTTT
CASSSMNTEAFF
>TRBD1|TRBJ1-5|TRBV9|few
TGTGCCAGCAGCGTGGGGACAGGGGCGAATCAGCCCCAGCATTTT
CASSVGTGANQPQHF
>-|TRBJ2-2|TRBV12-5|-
TGTGCTAGTGGTTCGATTCGTGTCAGACCGAACACCGGGGAGCTGTTTTTT
CASGSIRVRPNTGELFF
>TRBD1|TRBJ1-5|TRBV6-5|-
TGTGCCACCTCTCAGGGGGATAGCAATCAGCCCCAGCATTTT
CATSQGDSNQPQHF
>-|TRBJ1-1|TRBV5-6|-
TGTGCCAGCAGCTTGGAAGGGCCCACTGAAGCTTTCTTT
CASSLEGPTEAFF
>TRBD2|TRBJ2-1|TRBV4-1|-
TGCGCCAGCAGCCAAGAACCAGCGGGGAGGGAGCAGTTCTTC
CASSQEPAGREQFF
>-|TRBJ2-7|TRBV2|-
TGTGCCAGCAGTTTGGACGCCGGATCCTACGAGCAGTACTTC
CASSLDAGSYEQYF
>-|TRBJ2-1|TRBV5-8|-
TGTGCCAGCAGCCCCACCAGGTTCTTCATGAATGAGCAGTTCTTC
CASSPTRFFMNEQFF
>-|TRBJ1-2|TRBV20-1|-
TGCAGTGCGGGTGACAGTGAAGGCTACACCTTC
CSAGDSEGYTF
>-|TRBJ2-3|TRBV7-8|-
TGTGCCAGCAGCATAACAGATACGCAGTATTTT
CASSITDTQYF
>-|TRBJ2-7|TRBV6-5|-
TGTGCCAGCAGGACGGACCTGGGCGAGCAGTACTTC
CASRTDLGEQYF
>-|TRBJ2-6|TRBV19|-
TGTGCCAGTAGTATCACCCCTGGGGCCAACGTCCTGACTTTC
CASSITPGANVLTF
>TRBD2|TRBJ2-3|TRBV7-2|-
TGTGCCAGCAGCGAGACTAGCGGGGGGGCCGGAGATACGCAGTATTTT
CASSETSGGAGDTQYF
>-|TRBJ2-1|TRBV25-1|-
TGTGCCAGCAGTCCCTCTAGGGGTGAGCAGTTCTTC
CASSPSRGEQFF
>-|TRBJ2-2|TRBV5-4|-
TGTGCCAGCAGCTTTGGCAGGGGAGGCCTTAGCGGGGAGCTGTTTTTT
CASSFGRGGLSGELFF
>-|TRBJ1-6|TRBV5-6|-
TGTGCCAGCAGCGAGGCGGGGTTTAATTCACCCCTCCACTTT
CASSEAGFNSPLHF
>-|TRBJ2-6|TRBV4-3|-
TGCGCCAGCAGCCAAGTCGCTGGGGCCAACGTCCTGACTTTC
CASSQVAGANVLTF
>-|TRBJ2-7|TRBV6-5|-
TGTGCCAGCAGTTACTCGTTAGGGGTCGAGCAGTACTTC
CASSYSLGVEQYF
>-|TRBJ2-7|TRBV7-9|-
TGTGCCAGCAGCGTCCAGGGAAAAGTGCTGTCCGAGCAGTACTTC
CASSVQGKVLSEQYF
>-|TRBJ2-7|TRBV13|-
TGTGCCAGCTCCTACGGGGGAGCCTACGAGCAGTACTTC
CASSYGGAYEQYF